This T cell receptor (beta chain) is from a study of T cells in Graves' hyperthyroidism and ophthalmopathy. On the study more broadly: Peripheral blood was secured at the point of initial diagnosis, before any treatment. General study points: Within blood appeared most thyroid clonotypes that had expanded above 0.001.

This clonotype was seen ten or more times. Its target is unknown. Researchers took RNA transcripts and amplified the TCR beta CDR3 regions from them. Researchers ran a first-round RT-PCR on the TCR CDR3 using the HTBI primer set. TCRdb ran MiXCR on the multiplex PCR reads and lists one entry per CDR3 protein. The sample lists roughly 720,000 distinct CDR3 sequences, approximately 15% occurring once. Graves' hyperthyroidism was deemed stable absent ophthalmopathy progression within 18 months. The authors took PBMCs from 7.5 to 10 ml fresh peripheral blood. The receptor's source is a man aged 50 or older with Graves' hyperthyroidism. Sequenced sample: blood.

CDR3 region: CASSPPSGRTDTQYF. The CDR3 region has the DNA TGTGCCAGCAGTCCGCCTAGCGGGAGAACAGATACGCAGTATTTT. The genes are TRBV3-1 and TRBJ2-3; the match to TRBD2 covers 10 bases. V shed 6 bases and J 3 bases; nucleotides not matched to a gene: 6. Germline lookup yields CDR1 LGHDT and CDR2 YNNKEL (reference sequence). CDR3 length: 15 amino acids.